This TCR beta chain derives from a study of T-cell memory formation after mild COVID-19. Study details: Most TCR clusters belonged to a single donor.

Overall study findings and caveats: The CD4+ clones that contracted clustered mainly within CM and EM, and the CD8+ clones concentrated in EMRA. Clones shrinking from day 15 to 85 showed even CD4/CD8 mixes; later expanders tilted CD4+. A subset of responding clones appeared in pre-infection memory, suggesting cross-reactive memory joined.

Points on this clonotype: Its antigen is currently unknown.

The junction had 6 bases not matched to a gene; V was cut back by 8 bases and J by 7 bases. The CDR3 spans 13 residues. TCRdb redid the calling of the 5' RACE reads with MiXCR, one entry per CDR3 protein. The sample holds around 310,000 distinct CDR3 sequences, about 20% seen once. The source of this sequence is a man younger than 30 who had mild COVID-19 (a few samples of this study predate the infection). Cell type and time point are not known. V usage is TRBV12-3 or TRBV12-4 and J usage is TRBJ2-2, with 8 bases fitting TRBD2. The sample comprised PBMCs or a T cell subset sorted from them (not recorded which). The CDR3 spells CASCSGAHGELFF. The CDR3 DNA reads as TGTGCCAGCTGTAGCGGGGCCCACGGGGAGCTGTTTTTT.